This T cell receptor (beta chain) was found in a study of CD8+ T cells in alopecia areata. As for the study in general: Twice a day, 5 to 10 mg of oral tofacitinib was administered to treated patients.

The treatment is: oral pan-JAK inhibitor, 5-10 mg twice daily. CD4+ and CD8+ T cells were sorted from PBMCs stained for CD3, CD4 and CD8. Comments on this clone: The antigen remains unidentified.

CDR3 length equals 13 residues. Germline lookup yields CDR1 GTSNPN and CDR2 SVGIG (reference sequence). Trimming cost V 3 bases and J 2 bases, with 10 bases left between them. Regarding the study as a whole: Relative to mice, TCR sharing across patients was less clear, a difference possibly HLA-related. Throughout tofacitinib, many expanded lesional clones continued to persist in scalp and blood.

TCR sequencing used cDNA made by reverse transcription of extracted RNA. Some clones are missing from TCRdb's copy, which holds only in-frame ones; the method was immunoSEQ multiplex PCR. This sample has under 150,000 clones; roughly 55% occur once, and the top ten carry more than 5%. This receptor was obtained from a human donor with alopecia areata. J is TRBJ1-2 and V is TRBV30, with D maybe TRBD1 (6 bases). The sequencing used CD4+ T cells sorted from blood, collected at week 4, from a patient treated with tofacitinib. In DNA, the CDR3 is TGTGCCTGGAGGGGGGGCAGGAACTATGGCTACACCTTC. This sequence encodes CAWRGGRNYGYTF.